This T cell receptor (beta chain) was identified during a study of blood T cells in healthy people across ages. Broader study findings: Naive CD4+ cell counts and diversity both ran higher in long-lived than in aged donors.

Using a J-beta primer mix together with a sample-barcoded 5' primer, a second PCR was run for roughly 6 to 12 cycles. Every cDNA was tagged by a template-switch adaptor with 12 random nucleotides. TCRdb ran MiXCR on the 5' RACE reads and lists one entry per CDR3 protein. The sample lists around 800,000 distinct CDR3 sequences; roughly 46% were seen once. Points on this clonotype: What it binds is not known.

The CDR3 runs to 16 residues. V lost 4 bases to trimming and J lost 8 bases; unmatched junction nucleotides: 16. Germline V gene data show CDR1 as SGHRS and CDR2 as YFSETQ. This TCR was sampled from an elderly man in good health. The specimen was blood. V usage is TRBV5-1 and J usage is TRBJ2-7; 9 positions agree with TRBD2. This CDR3 reads CASSRDGLAGLTKQYF. The DNA for the CDR3 is TGCGCCAGCAGCAGGGACGGGCTAGCGGGACTTACCAAGCAGTACTTC. The whole variable domain, remainder taken from reference TRBV5-1 and TRBJ2-7, is KAGVTQTPRYLIKTRGQQVTLSCSPISGHRSVSWYQQTPGQGLQFLFEYFSETQRNKGNFPGRFSGRQFSNSRSEMNVSTLELGDSALYLCASSRDGLAGLTKQYFGPGTRLTVT.